The clone carrying this T cell receptor (beta chain) was observed a handful of times. V shed 5 bases and J shed 1 base, with 11 bases lying between them. The CDR3 loop spans 14 amino acids. Germline V lookup: CDR1 LNHDA, CDR2 SQIVND (reference sequence). In the PCR, 60 Vbeta and 13 Jbeta primers were used. Libraries were prepared by immunoSEQ multiplex PCR; TCRdb keeps only in-frame clonotypes and omits some of them. The sample records under 150,000 clones, 60% to 80% being singletons. These data originate in a study of cytomegalovirus exposure and HLA in healthy donors. The chain has TRBV19 and TRBJ1-1; perhaps TRBD1 as D (6 bases). The sequenced sample was PBMCs. This sequence was found in a man between 45 and 60 years old in good health and CMV-seropositive. The CDR3 nucleotides are TGTGCCAGTAGTCAACCGGGACAGAACACTGAAGCTTTCTTT. Translation gives CASSQPGQNTEAFF.